This T cell receptor (beta chain) appears in the sequencing data of a study of control samples from healthy donors and cancer patients. Here immunoSEQ multiplex PCR was the method, and the copy in TCRdb shows in-frame clones only, minus some. The sample lists roughly 150,000 clones; roughly 93% were seen once. There are a few counts of this clone. Trimming removed 6 bases from V and 5 bases from J, with 10 bases in between. This CDR3 comprises 12 residues. Germline assignment: CDR1 WSHSY and CDR2 SAAADI. Sequencing was carried out using blood. This clonotype was sampled from a man aged 18 to 29 in good health. The J gene is TRBJ2-5, the V gene TRBV10-2, with D hard to call. CDR3 in amino acids: CASSALTETQYF. In DNA, the CDR3 is TGCGCCAGCAGCGCACTCACTGAGACCCAGTACTTC.